The 20 T cell receptor beta chains presented below share a single source sample, sequenced in a study of control samples from healthy donors and cancer patients. Measured with immunoSEQ multiplex PCR; TCRdb has only the in-frame clones, and not every one. The sample contains about 28,000 clones, less than 80% of which appear only once. What was sequenced was PBMCs. The receptors originated from a man aged 60-69 years with head and neck cancer.

This chain uses TRBV9 with TRBJ1-3; no clear D gene. CDR1 and CDR2 (germline): SGDLS, YYNGEE. Between the trimmed V and J ends, which lost 0 bases and 1 base, there was a span of 2 bases. This CDR3 is 13 amino acids long. The CDR3 coding sequence is TGTGCCAGCAGCGTAGGGTCTGGAAACACCATATATTTT. This gives the protein CASSVGSGNTIYF.

This chain links TRBV28 with TRBJ1-2; 7 bases are shared with TRBD1. CDR3 length: 15 amino acids. The germline gives CDR1 MDHEN, CDR2 SYDVKM. Trimming cost V 3 bases and J 4 bases; bases outside gene matches: 8. CDR3 DNA sequence: TGTGCCAGCAGTTTCGGGATGGACAGGAGCTATGGCTACACCTTC. It translates to CASSFGMDRSYGYTF.

The sample holds one count of this clone. The rearrangement joins TRBV6-5 to TRBJ1-5, with D unresolved. Germline assignment: CDR1 MNHEY and CDR2 SVGAGI. CDR3 size: 12 residues. V was clipped by 7 bases and J by 7 bases, with 11 bases between them. The CDR3 sequence: CASKRLGQPQHF. As DNA, the CDR3 is TGTGCCAGCAAGCGGTTAGGACAGCCCCAGCATTTT.

The rearrangement joins TRBV3-1 (or the pseudogene TRBV3-2) to TRBJ1-1, with TRBD1 identical over 10 bases. V gave up 4 bases and J gave up 4 bases; unmatched junction bases: 3. The CDR3 is 14 amino acids. Germline V gives CDR1 LGHDT, CDR2 YNNKEL (reference sequence). In DNA form, the CDR3 reads TGTGCCAGCAGCCGTCGACAGGGGGCCACTGAAGCTTTCTTT. This sequence encodes CASSRRQGATEAFF.

This clone was found a few times. The rearrangement uses TRBV3-1 (or the pseudogene TRBV3-2) and TRBJ1-1; D might be TRBD1 (6 bases). CDR3 length: 18 amino acids. Looked up from germline, CDR1 is LGHDT and CDR2 is YNNKEL (reference sequence). Trimming removed 1 base at V and 0 bases at J, with 18 bases between. The CDR3 region has the DNA TGTGCCAGCAGCCAAGGTGGGACACTCAAAAGGATGAACACTGAAGCTTTCTTT. This sequence encodes CASSQGGTLKRMNTEAFF.

This clone was counted only a few times. The chain employs TRBV10-3 and TRBJ1-5; TRBD1 matches at 8 bases. The germline V gene encodes CDR1 ENHRY and CDR2 SYGVKD. This CDR3 is 14 amino acids long. After removal of 10 bases from V and 4 bases from J, the junction contained 9 bases not matched to a gene. In DNA, the CDR3 is TGTGCCACCGGAGACAGGGGAAGGAATCAGCCCCAGCATTTT. The encoded protein is CATGDRGRNQPQHF.

This chain connects TRBV27 to TRBJ1-4; no clear D gene. CDR1 is MNHEY, CDR2 SMNVEV, per germline (reference sequence). The CDR3 spans 17 residues. The V and J ends lost 0 bases and 0 bases respectively, with 11 bases between them. The CDR3 loop is CASSLSFKAATNEKLFF. Written as DNA, the CDR3 is TGTGCCAGCAGTTTATCGTTTAAGGCAGCAACTAATGAAAAACTGTTTTTT.

Judged by abundance, this clone is medium-sized. The genes are TRBV6-4 and TRBJ2-3; D gene uncertain. Germline V CDR1 and CDR2: MRHNA, SNTAGT. The CDR3 is 13 residues long. V lost 4 bases, J lost 5 bases, and 10 bases lay in between. The CDR3 reads CASSAGAEDTQYF. CDR3 bases: TGTGCCAGCAGTGCAGGTGCTGAAGATACGCAGTATTTT.

The genes are TRBV27 and TRBJ2-3; D possibly corresponds to TRBD2 (6 bases). The germline V gene encodes CDR1 MNHEY and CDR2 SMNVEV (reference sequence). With 3 bases removed from V and 2 bases from J, the gap between germline ends came to 12 bases. The CDR3 extends over 15 amino acids. For the CDR3, the DNA is TGTGCCAGCAGTTTGTTAGCGGATTACACAGATACGCAGTATTTT. Protein: CASSLLADYTDTQYF.

The chain has TRBV15 and TRBJ2-5; D is perhaps TRBD1 (5 bases). Germline V gives CDR1 LNHNV, CDR2 YYDKDF (reference sequence). This CDR3 has 14 residues. The ends were cut back, 0 bases at V and 5 bases at J, with 10 bases in the middle. CDR3 coding DNA: TGTGCCACCAGCAGAGAAATGACAGTCGAGACCCAGTACTTC. This codes for CATSREMTVETQYF.

The chain couples TRBV24-1 to TRBJ1-2; TRBD1 agrees at 9 bases. Germline CDR1 KGHDR, CDR2 SFDVKD. The CDR3 consists of 14 residues. The V gene end was trimmed by 2 bases and the J gene end by 8 bases; junction bases not matched to a gene: 5. CDR3 region: CATSDWTGEVGYTF. In DNA form, the CDR3 reads TGTGCCACCAGTGATTGGACAGGGGAGGTCGGCTACACCTTC.

This chain links TRBV27 with TRBJ1-4; 7 bases agree with TRBD1. V shed 3 bases, J shed 8 bases, and the junction held 27 bases outside the gene matches. The CDR3 consists of 21 residues. Per the germline V gene, CDR1 is MNHEY and CDR2 is SMNVEV (reference sequence). CDR3 sequence reads: CASSLFFRRDRSRGVGEKLFF. DNA for the CDR3: TGTGCCAGCAGTTTGTTCTTTAGACGGGACAGATCAAGGGGAGTTGGGGAAAAACTGTTTTTT.

The chain carries TRBV28 and TRBJ2-2; tentatively, D is TRBD1 (7 bases). Germline CDR1 reads MDHEN; CDR2 reads SYDVKM. The CDR3 loop spans 17 amino acids. V was cut by 7 bases and J by 2 bases, with 20 bases left in between. In DNA, the CDR3 is TGTGCCAGCAACTCACGCAGGGGGGTAAGAAACACCGGGGAGCTGTTTTTT. This gives the protein CASNSRRGVRNTGELFF.

The CDR3 bases are TGTGCCAGCAGTTTAATGGGAAAAGGCTACACCTTC. Its protein is CASSLMGKGYTF. The chain links TRBV28 to TRBJ1-2, with D unresolved. The length of the CDR3 is 12 residues. The V end was cut by 2 bases, the J end by 8 bases, with 9 bases between. CDR1 is MDHEN, CDR2 SYDVKM, per germline.

The chain employs TRBV28 and TRBJ2-5; 9 nucleotides match TRBD1. This CDR3 contains 13 residues. J gave up 3 bases and V 4 bases, and 0 bases lay outside the gene matches. Germline CDR1 is MDHEN and CDR2 is SYDVKM. The CDR3 protein is CASSWDREETQYF. CDR3 bases: TGTGCCAGCAGTTGGGACAGGGAAGAGACCCAGTACTTC.

The genes are TRBV6-2 or TRBV6-3 and TRBJ2-7; 8 nucleotides match TRBD1. Per germline, CDR1 MNHEY and CDR2 SVGEGT. The trim removed 2 bases at V and 3 bases at J, leaving 6 bases unmatched. This CDR3 has 15 amino acids. CDR3 in DNA: TGTGCCAGCAGTTACAGGGACAGGCAACACTACGAGCAGTACTTC. It translates to CASSYRDRQHYEQYF.

The genes are TRBV28 and TRBJ1-2, with D perhaps matching TRBD1 (5 bases). This CDR3 is 13 amino acids long. Trimming removed 4 bases at V and 4 bases at J, with 10 bases between. Germline V CDR1 and CDR2: MDHEN, SYDVKM. CDR3 loop: CASSYATAYGYTF. CDR3 sequence (DNA): TGTGCCAGCAGTTATGCGACAGCCTATGGCTACACCTTC.

The chain couples TRBV5-1 to TRBJ1-4; 9 nucleotides match TRBD1. V lost 1 base to trimming and J lost 6 bases; unmatched junction nucleotides: 7. CDR3 size: 16 residues. CDR1 is SGHRS, CDR2 YFSETQ, per germline. The CDR3 spells CASSLSWGQGDEKLFF. The CDR3 coding sequence is TGCGCCAGCAGCTTGAGTTGGGGACAGGGTGATGAAAAACTGTTTTTT.

J is TRBJ1-2 and V is TRBV19; the match to TRBD1 covers 7 bases. Trimming took 11 bases from V and 4 from J; bases not matched to a gene: 10. CDR3 size: 13 residues. The V gene's germline CDR1 is LNHDA and CDR2 SQIVND (reference sequence). The CDR3 region has the DNA TGTGCCGCCCGACCGAGACAGGGCTATGGCTACACCTTC. It encodes CAARPRQGYGYTF.

This chain joins TRBV7-2 and TRBJ1-6; D is unclear. Between the trimmed V and J ends, which lost 4 bases and 3 bases, there was a span of 13 bases. The CDR3 loop spans 16 amino acids. CDR1 is SGHTA and CDR2 is FQGNSA in the germline V gene. The CDR3: CASSSQSGGYNSPLHF. Written as DNA, the CDR3 is TGTGCCAGCAGCTCACAGTCCGGTGGCTATAATTCACCCCTCCACTTT.